This entry lists 12 T cell receptor beta chains sequenced from one sample in a study of T cells in Graves' hyperthyroidism and ophthalmopathy. The TCR beta CDR3 regions underwent amplification using RNA transcripts as the source. A set of HTBI primers served as the primers for a first-round RT-PCR of the TCR CDR3. TCRdb recomputed calls from the multiplex PCR reads with MiXCR, one row per CDR3 protein. In the table there are 650,000 to 850,000 distinct CDR3 sequences, about 19% of which are singletons. Sequenced sample: blood. These receptors came from a woman between 50 and 59 years old with Graves' hyperthyroidism that later progressed to Graves' ophthalmopathy.

This clonotype was counted at least ten times. The chain has TRBV6-2 or TRBV6-3 and TRBJ2-1; TRBD2 aligns across 7 bases. From germline, CDR1 is MNHEY and CDR2 SVGEGT. The CDR3 is 15 amino acids. With V trimmed by 6 bases and J by 7 bases, 12 bases remained unmatched. Here the CDR3 reads CASRTGGGGDNEQFF. The CDR3 bases are TGTGCCAGCAGGACGGGGGGAGGCGGGGATAATGAGCAGTTCTTC.

This clonotype came up a few times. The chain recombines TRBV19 with TRBJ1-5; 7 positions agree with TRBD1. This CDR3 has 17 residues. Germline V gene sequence: CDR1 LNHDA, CDR2 SQIVND (reference sequence). The V segment lost 4 bases and the J segment 0 bases; nucleotides outside the gene matches: 9. Here the CDR3 reads CASSRDSPGYSNQPQHF. CDR3 sequence (DNA): TGTGCCAGTAGTAGGGACAGTCCCGGGTATAGCAATCAGCCCCAGCATTTT.

This clonotype was seen ten or more times. The chain joins TRBV6-1 to TRBJ1-1; a weak D match, TRBD1 (6 bases). This CDR3 is 14 amino acids long. Per germline, CDR1 MNHNS and CDR2 SASEGT. V was clipped by 5 bases and J by 11 bases, with 21 bases between them. DNA for the CDR3: TGTGCCAGCAGTTACAGGGAGGGAGTGGAGCGGGCTTTCTTT. This translates into CASSYREGVERAFF.

This clonotype was counted at least ten times. At one end the junction does not follow the germline gene, possibly because of a read error. The chain couples TRBV6-1 to TRBJ1-1; D is uncertain. Germline CDR1 and CDR2: MNHNS and SASEGT. The CDR3 sequence is 13 residues long. CDR3 amino acids: CASSARSDTEAFF. In DNA, the CDR3 is TGTGCCAGCAGTGCCCGGAGCGACACTGAGGCTTTCTTT.

This clonotype was observed at least ten times. This sequence joins TRBV7-2 and TRBJ2-1; 10 bases are a match to TRBD2. V lost 3 bases to trimming and J lost 0 bases; unmatched junction nucleotides: 2. This CDR3 has 16 amino acids. CDR1 and CDR2 (germline): SGHTA, FQGNSA. The chain's CDR3 is CASSFSGGHSYNEQFF. DNA of the CDR3: TGTGCCAGCAGCTTTAGCGGGGGGCACTCCTACAATGAGCAGTTCTTC.

This clonotype was counted ten times or more. The chain joins TRBV7-6 to TRBJ1-1; TRBD1 is a possible D gene (5 bases). CDR1 is SGHVS and CDR2 is FNYEAQ in the germline V gene. V shed 2 bases and J shed 3 bases, with 13 bases lying between them. The CDR3 runs 15 residues. CDR3 in amino acids: CASSLRDFIDTEAFF. CDR3 in DNA: TGTGCCAGCAGCTTAAGGGACTTTATCGACACTGAAGCTTTCTTT.

This chain links TRBV4-1 with TRBJ2-3; 12 bases align to TRBD2. CDR1 is MGHRA and CDR2 is YSYEKL in the germline V gene. V gave up 3 bases and J gave up 5 bases; unmatched junction bases: 3. The CDR3 spans 15 residues. The CDR3 DNA is TGCGCCAGCAGCCAGACTAGCGGGGGTTTAGATACGCAGTATTTT. Amino acids: CASSQTSGGLDTQYF.

At least ten counts were recorded for this clonotype. This chain links TRBV12-3 or TRBV12-4 with TRBJ2-7, with 9 bases identical to TRBD2. V was pared by 4 bases and J by 4 bases, with 14 bases of the junction left unmatched. The CDR3 length is 17 residues. The CDR3 is CASSSRLRLADKYEQYF. In DNA, the CDR3 is TGTGCCAGCAGTTCCCGACTTCGACTAGCGGATAAGTACGAGCAGTACTTC.

V is TRBV19 and J is TRBJ1-4; the D gene is possibly TRBD1 (6 bases). V was pared by 3 bases and J by 6 bases, with 11 bases between. Germline V gene data show CDR1 as LNHDA and CDR2 as SQIVND (reference sequence). The CDR3 extends over 14 amino acids. CDR3 in DNA: TGTGCCAGTAGTATCCGACAGGATGATGAAAAACTGTTTTTT. Residues: CASSIRQDDEKLFF.

This sequence joins TRBV6-1 and TRBJ2-1; no clear D gene. Trimming cost V 7 bases and J 0 bases, with 13 bases left between them. This CDR3 has 15 amino acids. Germline values: CDR1 MNHNS, CDR2 SASEGT. For the CDR3, the DNA is TGTGCCAGCACCCGAAGGGTCAGCTCCTACAATGAGCAGTTCTTC. Translating gives CASTRRVSSYNEQFF.

This clonotype was picked up a small number of times. The J gene is TRBJ2-2, the V gene TRBV27; D unclear. Looked up from germline, CDR1 is MNHEY and CDR2 is SMNVEV (reference sequence). CDR3 length: 12 amino acids. Trimming took off 9 bases at V and 4 bases at J, with 9 bases between the two ends. CDR3 in DNA: TGTGCCAGTGGACGAACCACCGGGGAGCTGTTTTTT. Translating it yields CASGRTTGELFF.

The V gene is TRBV6-1, the J gene TRBJ1-1, with a weak D call TRBD1 (5 bases). The CDR3 totals 15 residues. The V gene's germline CDR1 is MNHNS and CDR2 SASEGT. V dropped 4 bases and J dropped 2 bases, with 14 bases sitting between them. The CDR3 protein is CASSAPTVRNTEAFF. The CDR3 bases are TGTGCCAGCAGTGCCCCGACAGTAAGAAACACTGAAGCTTTCTTT.